This TCR beta chain was identified in a study of T cell repertoires in cytomegalovirus infection. Study as a whole: Based on public TCR beta signatures, there were indications of CMV infection and of a matching HLA type. Study outcomes and limitations: Ex vivo, HLA-C-restricted CMV-specific TCR beta clonotypes prevailed over the rest of the response. Using cumulative public TCR beta family frequency, the authors identified those who carried CMV together with the relevant HLA.

TCRdb used MiXCR to reprocess the reads, holding one entry per CDR3 protein. Among more than 650,000 distinct CDR3 sequences listed, approximately 34% were seen once. The germline gives CDR1 SGHTA, CDR2 FQGNSA. The CDR3 has 13 residues. Trimming shortened V by 6 bases and J by 2 bases, and 8 bases separated the two germline ends. This clonotype came up many times. Its antigen remains unknown. V gene TRBV7-2 combines with J gene TRBJ1-5, with D possibly matching TRBD1 (5 bases). The sample comprised PBMCs. The sequence derives from a human donor in good health (CMV status not recorded). Some clones in this sample may be carry-over from other donors' samples. The CDR3 loop reads CASRRGGNQPQHF. As DNA, the CDR3 is TGTGCCAGCAGGAGAGGGGGCAATCAGCCCCAGCATTTT.